This TCR beta chain was sequenced during a study of glioma-infiltrating T cells. The germline gives CDR1 SEHNR, CDR2 FQNEAQ (reference sequence). The ends were cut back, 5 bases at V and 1 base at J, with 16 bases in the middle. The CDR3 sequence is 16 residues long. Study-wide results and limits: Gliomas, especially low-grade, showed above-expected tissue-blood divergence; non-neoplastic patients showed below. Tissue and blood shared very few CDR3 sequences.

Amplification of TCR alpha and beta CDR3 regions from RNA used iRepertoire nested multiplex PCR. Using its own MiXCR run on the multiplex PCR reads, TCRdb lists one record per CDR3 protein. Among about 99,000 distinct CDR3 sequences listed, 25% to 35% were seen once. This clonotype was seen more than once but under ten times. Its target is unknown. The chain uses TRBV7-9 and TRBJ2-3; possibly TRBD1 for D (6 bases). Sequencing was carried out using glioma tissue, nonneoplastic brain tissue, or PBMCs (not recorded which). This TCR was recovered from a human donor with low-grade glioma or glioblastoma, undergoing nonglioma brain surgery, or in good health (not recorded which). CDR3 sequence: CASSANTGPGTDTQYF. CDR3 bases: TGTGCCAGCAGCGCCAACACAGGGCCGGGCACAGATACGCAGTATTTT.